A selection of T cell receptor beta chains follows, all from one sample in a study of long-term antiretroviral therapy in people with HIV. Generated by immunoSEQ multiplex PCR, the TCRdb table keeps only in-frame clones and is missing some. This table holds 20,000 to 30,000 clones, 81% found once. The sample consisted of unsorted PBMCs, taken 4.4 years after starting antiretroviral therapy. These receptor sequences come from a young man with HIV. The CDR3 runs from the conserved cysteine through the conserved F or W. D genes are given only for firm matches. Not every row has a clone size; where given, it reads once, few, many or a size class.

>TRBV5-1|TRBJ1-2|-|-
CASSLEFSGNYGYTF
TGCGCCAGCAGCTTGGAATTTTCGGGGAACTATGGCTACACCTTC
>TRBV19|TRBJ2-2|-|TRBD1
CASSDSLTGMSTGELFF
TGTGCCAGTAGTGATAGCCTGACAGGGATGAGCACCGGGGAGCTGTTTTTT
>TRBV18|TRBJ2-1|-|-
CASSPQGRSNEQFF
TGTGCCAGCTCTCCTCAGGGTAGAAGCAATGAGCAGTTCTTC
>TRBV27|TRBJ1-5|few|-
CASSSDGGENQPQHF
TGTGCCAGCAGTTCCGACGGGGGTGAGAATCAGCCCCAGCATTTT
>TRBV11-1|TRBJ2-1|-|-
CASRDWPNEQFF
TGTGCCAGCCGGGACTGGCCTAATGAGCAGTTCTTC
>TRBV10-3|TRBJ1-5|few|-
CATQERNQPQHF
TGTGCCACCCAGGAACGAAATCAGCCCCAGCATTTT
>TRBV7-9|TRBJ1-2|-|-
CASSLKGFGYGYTF
TGTGCCAGCAGCTTAAAGGGGTTCGGCTATGGCTACACCTTC
>TRBV9|TRBJ1-3|few|-
CASSVEGSSGNTIYF
TGTGCCAGCAGCGTAGAGGGCAGCTCTGGAAACACCATATATTTT
>TRBV5-1|TRBJ1-1|-|TRBD1
CASSFWTGDMNTEAFF
TGCGCCAGCAGCTTTTGGACAGGAGATATGAACACTGAAGCTTTCTTT
>TRBV14|TRBJ2-7|-|TRBD1
CASSQETGISYEQYF
TGTGCCAGCAGCCAAGAGACAGGGATCTCCTACGAGCAGTACTTC
>TRBV5-5|TRBJ2-7|-|-
CASSPRTPSLYEQYF
TGTGCCAGCAGCCCCAGGACTCCTTCCTTATACGAGCAGTACTTC
>TRBV4-1|TRBJ1-2|-|TRBD1
CASSQDGDRGYTF
TGCGCCAGCAGCCAAGATGGGGACAGGGGCTACACCTTC
>TRBV9|TRBJ1-4|-|-
CASSLGGFNEKLFF
TGTGCCAGCAGTCTCGGAGGGTTTAATGAAAAACTGTTTTTT
>TRBV27|TRBJ2-2|once|-
CASRPRVHGELFF
TGTGCCAGCAGGCCCAGAGTACACGGGGAGCTGTTTTTT
>TRBV27|TRBJ1-2|once|TRBD1
CASSLFPPDRARGYTF
TGTGCCAGCAGTTTATTCCCCCCGGACAGGGCGAGAGGCTACACCTTC
>TRBV28|TRBJ1-3|-|TRBD1
CASSHAGTGKRTGNTIYF
TGTGCCAGCAGCCACGCCGGGACAGGGAAGAGGACTGGAAACACCATATATTTT
>TRBV7-9|TRBJ1-2|-|-
CASSSRRGVPYGYTF
TGTGCCAGCAGCTCGAGACGTGGGGTCCCCTATGGCTACACCTTC
>TRBV6-6|TRBJ1-1|-|-
CASSLGGVGTEAFF
TGTGCCAGCAGTTTAGGGGGAGTGGGCACTGAAGCTTTCTTT
>TRBV19|TRBJ1-2|-|-
CASSEGGYGYTF
TGTGCCAGTAGTGAGGGGGGATATGGCTACACCTTC
>TRBV19|TRBJ1-5|-|-
CASSIPGGPYQPQHF
TGTGCCAGTAGTATACCGGGGGGGCCTTATCAGCCCCAGCATTTT
>TRBV4-1|TRBJ2-1|-|-
CASSQDQGNEQFF
TGCGCCAGCAGCCAAGATCAAGGGAATGAGCAGTTCTTC
>TRBV4-1|TRBJ1-1|-|-
CASSQDLKAGTEAFF
TGCGCCAGCAGCCAAGACCTGAAGGCGGGCACTGAAGCTTTCTTT
>TRBV11-2|TRBJ2-7|-|TRBD1
CASSSTGPTYEQYF
TGTGCCAGCAGCTCGACAGGGCCGACCTACGAGCAGTACTTC
>TRBV13|TRBJ2-7|-|-
CASSNSLSGRYYEQYF
TGTGCCAGCAGCAATTCGCTGAGCGGGCGATACTACGAGCAGTACTTC
>TRBV27|TRBJ1-2|-|-
CASRDPEDRQTYGYTF
TGTGCCAGCAGGGACCCCGAGGATAGACAGACCTATGGCTACACCTTC
>TRBV28|TRBJ1-4|-|-
CASSLFGENDEKLFF
TGTGCCAGCAGTCTATTCGGAGAAAACGATGAAAAACTGTTTTTT
>TRBV9|TRBJ2-7|-|-
CASSSGAEQYF
TGTGCCAGCAGCTCCGGTGCGGAGCAGTACTTC
>TRBV4-2|TRBJ2-5|-|-
CASSSGVQETQYF
TGTGCCAGCAGCTCGGGGGTCCAAGAGACCCAGTACTTC
>TRBV2|TRBJ2-2|-|-
CASSPNGGGTGELFF
TGTGCCAGCAGTCCAAATGGGGGTGGCACCGGGGAGCTGTTTTTT
>TRBV5-1|TRBJ2-2|-|TRBD1
CASYPQGARTGELFF
TGCGCCAGTTACCCTCAGGGGGCGAGAACCGGGGAGCTGTTTTTT
>TRBV6-1|TRBJ2-7|-|-
CASTGGHEQYF
TGTGCCAGCACGGGGGGCCACGAGCAGTACTTC
>TRBV6-5|TRBJ1-2|once|TRBD1
CASSLTGRYGYTF
TGTGCCAGCAGCTTGACAGGGAGGTATGGCTACACCTTC
>TRBV7-8|TRBJ2-2|-|-
CASSLVSAPDTGELFF
TGTGCCAGCAGCTTAGTGAGCGCCCCTGACACCGGGGAGCTGTTTTTT
>TRBV7-9|TRBJ1-4|-|-
CASSSGAGFLEKLFF
TGTGCCAGCAGCTCGGGGGCGGGGTTTCTTGAAAAACTGTTTTTT
>TRBV19|TRBJ2-1|-|TRBD2
CASSIDLNLGAGYYNEQFF
TGTGCCAGTAGTATAGATCTAAACTTAGGAGCGGGGTACTACAATGAGCAGTTCTTC
>TRBV9|TRBJ1-1|-|-
CASSVGPMNTEAFF
TGTGCCAGCAGCGTGGGACCTATGAACACTGAAGCTTTCTTT
>TRBV13|TRBJ1-1|-|-
CASNFGADTEAFF
TGTGCCAGCAATTTCGGTGCGGACACTGAAGCTTTCTTT
>TRBV5-6|TRBJ1-2|-|-
CASSLAAYGYTF
TGTGCCAGCAGCTTGGCTGCCTATGGCTACACCTTC
>TRBV7-6|TRBJ2-7|-|TRBD2
CASSPGGGVFYEQYF
TGTGCCAGCAGCCCGGGTGGGGGGGTTTTCTACGAGCAGTACTTC
>TRBV5-4|TRBJ2-7|medium-sized|-
CATGGIHEQYF
TGTGCCACGGGTGGGATCCACGAGCAGTACTTC
>TRBV6-5|TRBJ1-1|-|TRBD1
CASSFRGQEAFF
TGTGCCAGCAGTTTTCGGGGACAGGAAGCTTTCTTT
>TRBV7-2|TRBJ1-1|few|TRBD1
CASSSTPGTEIGAFF
TGTGCCAGCAGCTCGACGCCCGGGACAGAAATTGGAGCTTTCTTT
>TRBV7-9|TRBJ1-2|-|TRBD1
CASSLDRGDYGYTF
TGTGCCAGCAGCTTGGACAGGGGGGACTATGGCTACACCTTC
>TRBV5-1|TRBJ2-1|-|-
CASSTDGRTEQFF
TGCGCCAGCAGCACGGACGGGCGGACGGAGCAGTTCTTC
>TRBV4-1|TRBJ2-7|-|-
CASSRTQEGYEQYF
TGCGCCAGCAGCCGGACACAGGAAGGATACGAGCAGTACTTC
>TRBV5-1|TRBJ1-4|-|TRBD1
CASSKKGQGVNEKLFF
TGCGCCAGCAGTAAGAAAGGACAGGGTGTTAACGAAAAACTGTTTTTT
>TRBV13|TRBJ1-2|-|-
CASSLGDVRKGYTF
TGTGCCAGCAGCTTAGGGGACGTCCGAAAAGGCTACACCTTC
>TRBV7-2|TRBJ1-1|-|-
CASSLVGGPTEAFF
TGTGCCAGCAGCTTAGTCGGGGGGCCCACTGAAGCTTTCTTT
>TRBV5-5|TRBJ2-1|-|-
CASSPASTPEFF
TGTGCCAGCAGCCCTGCTAGCACCCCGGAGTTCTTC
>TRBV7-8|TRBJ1-2|-|-
CASSLGGGDYGYTF
TGTGCCAGCAGCTTAGGGGGAGGAGACTATGGCTACACCTTC
>TRBV19|TRBJ1-4|-|TRBD1
CASSRGRTGGNEKLFF
TGTGCCAGTAGTAGAGGACGGACAGGGGGAAATGAAAAACTGTTTTTT
>TRBV28|TRBJ1-4|-|TRBD1
CASGPGTANEKLFF
TGTGCCAGCGGCCCCGGGACAGCTAATGAAAAACTGTTTTTT
>TRBV2|TRBJ2-1|-|-
CASSSGVHNEQFF
TGTGCCAGCAGTTCCGGGGTCCACAATGAGCAGTTCTTC